These T cell receptor beta chains were read from a single sample in a study of blood T cell repertoires in COVID-19. Data came from immunoSEQ multiplex PCR; TCRdb stores just in-frame clones and leaves some out. The repertoire holds a few hundred thousand clones, with 88% as singletons. The sample consisted of peripheral blood. The source of these receptors is a human donor in a cohort sampled during active COVID-19. Each CDR3 is given with its conserved first and last residue. Fields, in order: clone size, D gene, V gene, J gene, CDR3 protein, CDR3 DNA. The D gene is left open where the match is weak. Clone size is not always given. Where it is, it says once, few, many or a class for expanded clones.

NA	TRBD2	TRBV6-2/TRBV6-3	TRBJ2-5	CASSLGTSGETQYF	TGTGCCAGCAGCCTCGGGACTAGCGGAGAGACCCAGTACTTC
NA	NA	TRBV6-5	TRBJ2-7	CASRGRESYEQYF	TGTGCCAGCCGCGGCAGGGAATCCTACGAGCAGTACTTC
many	TRBD2	TRBV4-1	TRBJ2-5	CASSHPGLAGGPNQETQYF	TGCGCCAGCAGCCACCCAGGGCTAGCGGGGGGTCCTAATCAAGAGACCCAGTACTTC
few	TRBD1	TRBV3-1/TRBV3-2	TRBJ2-2	CASSLGQGVGELFF	TGTGCCAGCAGCCTGGGACAGGGAGTCGGGGAGCTGTTTTTT
NA	TRBD1	TRBV5-8	TRBJ2-6	CASSLRDRGTGANVLTF	TGTGCCAGCAGCTTGCGGGACAGGGGGACTGGGGCCAACGTCCTGACTTTC
NA	TRBD1	TRBV5-1	TRBJ1-5	CASSPTGGNQPQHF	TGCGCCAGCAGCCCGACAGGGGGAAATCAGCCCCAGCATTTT
NA	TRBD2	TRBV4-3	TRBJ2-1	CASSQGSSGSVYNEQFF	TGCGCCAGCAGCCAAGGATCCAGCGGGAGTGTCTACAATGAGCAGTTCTTC
NA	TRBD1	TRBV9	TRBJ1-1	CASSPYLQGRTEAFF	TGTGCCAGCAGCCCTTATCTACAGGGGAGGACTGAAGCTTTCTTT
NA	NA	TRBV5-4	TRBJ2-7	CASSLVVLGGSYEQYF	TGTGCCAGCAGCTTGGTGGTTCTCGGGGGCTCCTACGAGCAGTACTTC
NA	NA	TRBV9	TRBJ1-6	CASSVGQGPNSPLHF	TGTGCCAGCAGCGTAGGCCAGGGCCCTAATTCACCCCTCCACTTT
NA	TRBD1	TRBV7-3	TRBJ2-7	CASSFYRDRGTYEQYF	TGTGCCAGCAGCTTTTACCGGGACAGGGGCACCTACGAGCAGTACTTC
NA	NA	TRBV6-5	TRBJ1-5	CASSYGREVNQPQHF	TGTGCCAGCAGTTACGGCAGGGAGGTCAATCAGCCCCAGCATTTT
NA	NA	TRBV20-1	TRBJ2-7	CSASVPAYEQYF	TGCAGTGCTAGTGTTCCCGCGTACGAGCAGTACTTC
NA	NA	TRBV6-5	TRBJ1-4	CASSYSRSEKLFF	TGTGCCAGCAGTTATTCAAGGAGCGAAAAACTGTTTTTT
NA	NA	TRBV30	TRBJ1-5	CAWSLFLGQPQHF	TGTGCCTGGAGTCTGTTTCTAGGTCAGCCCCAGCATTTT
once	NA	TRBV15	TRBJ1-4	CATSREWAGQGAEKLFF	TGTGCCACCAGCAGAGAATGGGCTGGGCAGGGTGCTGAAAAACTGTTTTTT
NA	NA	TRBV14	TRBJ1-3	CASSRKWASGNTIYF	TGTGCCAGCAGCCGGAAGTGGGCGTCTGGAAACACCATATATTTT
NA	TRBD1	TRBV28	TRBJ1-4	CASSLQGAGKEKLFF	TGTGCCAGCTCCCTACAGGGGGCGGGAAAGGAAAAACTGTTTTTT
NA	NA	TRBV9	TRBJ2-3	CASSVGPGGADTQYF	TGTGCCAGCAGCGTAGGACCGGGGGGCGCAGATACGCAGTATTTT
NA	NA	TRBV7-2	TRBJ1-4	CASSLRLLGLSNEKLFF	TGTGCCAGCAGCTTAAGGCTTTTGGGGCTCTCTAATGAAAAACTGTTTTTT